These 23 T cell receptor beta chains share one sample of origin, sequenced in a study of CD4+ T cells in melanoma. The data were produced by immunoSEQ multiplex PCR, yet TCRdb's version contains in-frame clones alone and is incomplete. The table records 140,000 or so clones, 80% to 95% of them present only once. The receptors were sampled from a human donor with melanoma.

This clone has a single count. This chain connects TRBV11-1 to TRBJ2-5, with TRBD2 matching 11 bases. Looked up from germline, CDR1 is SGHAT and CDR2 is FQDESV (reference sequence). V trimming: 5 bases; J trimming: 2 bases; junction bases outside the gene matches: 4. This CDR3 is 15 amino acids long. The CDR3 protein is CASSPLAGGQETQYF. DNA for the CDR3: TGTGCCAGCAGCCCGCTAGCGGGGGGACAAGAGACCCAGTACTTC.

The rearrangement uses TRBV18 and TRBJ1-6; D is ambiguous. This CDR3 spans 13 amino acids. CDR1 is KGHSH and CDR2 is LQKENI in the germline V gene. V was cut by 3 bases and J by 8 bases, with 8 bases left in between. The CDR3 bases are TGTGCCAGCTCACCGGCATTAGATTCACCCCTCCACTTT. It encodes CASSPALDSPLHF.

This clone came up once. The J gene is TRBJ1-5, the V gene TRBV19, with D tentatively TRBD1 (6 bases). The CDR3 sequence is 17 residues long. V dropped 5 bases and J dropped 1 base, with 18 bases sitting between them. CDR1 LNHDA and CDR2 SQIVND come from the germline V gene (reference sequence). CDR3 region: CASSVSGGRGSNQPQHF. The CDR3 nucleotides are TGTGCCAGTAGTGTTTCCGGGGGCAGGGGAAGCAATCAGCCCCAGCATTTT.

V and J are TRBV6-1 and TRBJ1-2; the match to TRBD1 covers 7 bases. The CDR3 consists of 17 residues. The V gene's germline CDR1 is MNHNS and CDR2 SASEGT. The V and J ends lost 2 bases and 8 bases, in that order; junction bases with no gene match: 17. The chain's CDR3 is CASSEKAVRGRSDGYTF. The CDR3 DNA reads as TGTGCCAGCAGTGAAAAAGCGGTGAGGGGGCGGAGTGACGGCTACACCTTC.

V and J are TRBV10-3 and TRBJ1-6; unclear D gene. Germline V gene sequence: CDR1 ENHRY, CDR2 SYGVKD. CDR3 length equals 16 residues. V shed 6 bases and J shed 7 bases, with 19 bases lying between them. For the CDR3, the DNA is TGTGCCATCAGCTCCCACGAGACGGCGGGGAATTCACCCCTCCACTTT. It translates to CAISSHETAGNSPLHF.

This chain joins TRBV14 and TRBJ2-7; D may be TRBD1 or TRBD2 (5 bases each). The CDR3 runs to 17 residues. V dropped 5 bases and J dropped 7 bases, with 27 bases sitting between them. Germline V gene lookup returns CDR1 SGHDN and CDR2 FVKESK. CDR3 bases: TGTGCCAGCAGCTCCACGAGCGCTAGGGACGTCTTATGGGAGCAGTACTTC. It encodes CASSSTSARDVLWEQYF.

The chain is built from TRBV2 and TRBJ2-5; 7 positions match TRBD1. Germline V gene sequence: CDR1 SNHLY, CDR2 FYNNEI. CDR3 length equals 15 residues. V trimming: 6 bases; J trimming: 2 bases; junction bases outside the gene matches: 9. CDR3 residues: CASRERGLPQETQYF. The DNA for the CDR3 is TGTGCCAGCAGGGAAAGGGGGCTACCTCAAGAGACCCAGTACTTC.

The chain has TRBV30 and TRBJ2-5, with 7 bases identical to TRBD1. The J call is uncertain, as TRBJ2-7 better fits the DNA end. The length of the CDR3 is 16 residues. CDR1 and CDR2 from the germline V gene are GTSNPN and SVGIG (reference sequence). This CDR3 is CAWTSPKRGPDYEQYF. CDR3 DNA: TGTGCCTGGACGTCCCCGAAAAGGGGGCCAGACTACGAGCAGTACTTC.

The chain joins TRBV5-4 to TRBJ2-5; weak D call: TRBD2 (6 bases). V was cut by 6 bases and J by 4 bases, with 19 bases left in between. The V gene's germline CDR1 is SGHNT and CDR2 YYREEE (reference sequence). The CDR3 loop spans 15 amino acids. For the CDR3, the DNA is TGTGCCAGCACCCCTTGGAGGGGTATTACAGAGACCCAGTACTTC. Its translation: CASTPWRGITETQYF.

For this clone: One junction end does not reproduce the germline sequence, and a read error may be involved. The chain links TRBV5-1 to TRBJ2-5; no clear D. This CDR3 contains 15 residues. The V gene's germline CDR1 is SGHRS and CDR2 YFSETQ. The CDR3 is CAGSLAPASQETQYF. The CDR3 DNA sequence: TGCGCCGGCAGCTTGGCCCCCGCCTCCCAAGAGACCCAGTACTTC.

The chain uses TRBV7-3 and TRBJ1-2; possible D gene TRBD1, 5 bases. The V end was cut by 2 bases, the J end by 2 bases, with 12 bases between. This CDR3 has 15 amino acids. CDR1 is SGHTA and CDR2 is FQGTGA in the germline V gene. This CDR3 reads CASSLGGTTNYGYTF. The CDR3 DNA reads TGTGCCAGCAGCTTAGGGGGGACGACAAACTATGGCTACACCTTC.

V is TRBV4-2 and J is TRBJ1-3, with D possibly TRBD1 on 5 matching bases. Germline lookup yields CDR1 LGHNA and CDR2 YNFKEQ. The CDR3 has 14 amino acids. Trimming stripped 0 bases from V and 9 bases from J, with 12 bases between. The CDR3 DNA follows: TGTGCCAGCAGCCAAGACAGGGACGGGGTCACCATATATTTT. Protein product: CASSQDRDGVTIYF.

The gene calls are TRBV6-4 and TRBJ2-3; possible D gene TRBD2, 7 bases. Germline V gene lookup returns CDR1 MRHNA and CDR2 SNTAGT. The V and J ends lost 2 bases and 4 bases respectively, with 10 bases between them. The CDR3 covers 14 residues. In nucleotides, the CDR3 is TGTGCCAGCAGTGACGGGGGGGGGCCAGATACGCAGTATTTT. It yields the protein CASSDGGGPDTQYF.

The chain links TRBV28 to TRBJ2-3; D is perhaps TRBD2 (6 bases). Germline CDR1 reads MDHEN; CDR2 reads SYDVKM. The CDR3 covers 15 residues. V lost 7 bases, J lost 8 bases, and 22 bases lay in between. The CDR3 is CASTSRDSVWGTQYF. CDR3 sequence (DNA): TGTGCCAGCACCTCGCGGGACTCAGTTTGGGGTACGCAGTATTTT. The full variable domain, with the rest looked up from reference TRBV28 and TRBJ2-3, is DVKVTQSSRYLVKRTGEKVFLECVQDMDHENMFWYRQDPGLGLRLIYFSYDVKMKEKGDIPEGYSVSREKKERFSLILESASTNQTSMYLCASTSRDSVWGTQYFGPGTRLTVL.

The V gene is TRBV30, the J gene TRBJ1-3; D is ambiguous. The CDR3 totals 12 residues. CDR1 and CDR2 from the germline V gene are GTSNPN and SVGIG (reference sequence). Trimming removed 3 bases from V and 3 bases from J, with 6 bases in between. The CDR3 region has the DNA TGTGCCTGGAGAACTAATGGAAACACCATATATTTT. Its translation: CAWRTNGNTIYF.

This sequence joins TRBV30 and TRBJ1-5; no clear D gene. This CDR3 has 13 amino acids. Trimming took 0 bases from V and 7 from J, leaving 10 bases between them. From germline, CDR1 is GTSNPN and CDR2 SVGIG (reference sequence). The CDR3 sequence is CAWSVVGGQPQHF. DNA of the CDR3: TGTGCCTGGAGTGTCGTCGGAGGACAGCCCCAGCATTTT.

This sequence joins TRBV19 and TRBJ2-7; D gene unclear. V dropped 3 bases and J dropped 3 bases, with 6 bases sitting between them. CDR3 length equals 12 residues. The germline gives CDR1 LNHDA, CDR2 SQIVND (reference sequence). The CDR3 DNA sequence: TGTGCCAGTAGTATGTCGTACTACGAGCAGTACTTC. Translation: CASSMSYYEQYF.

The chain links TRBV18 to TRBJ2-1; D call uncertain. This CDR3 region has 13 residues. The V gene's germline CDR1 is KGHSH and CDR2 LQKENI. The V end lost 10 bases, the J end lost 6 bases, and 16 bases lay between the germline ends. CDR3 loop: CATSAAWSNEQFF. CDR3 DNA sequence: TGTGCCACCTCCGCAGCTTGGAGCAATGAGCAGTTCTTC.

The table lists this clone with a count of one. The chain recombines TRBV2 with TRBJ2-1; D is ambiguous. Germline loops: CDR1 SNHLY, CDR2 FYNNEI. The CDR3 is 15 amino acids. V lost 2 bases and J lost 9, with 17 bases in between. The CDR3 coding sequence is TGTGCCAGCAGTGAACTGGGGTTGGGCACCGGTGAGCAGTTCTTC. Protein: CASSELGLGTGEQFF. The whole variable domain, filled in from reference TRBV2 and TRBJ2-1, reads EPEVTQTPSHQVTQMGQEVILRCVPISNHLYFYWYRQILGQKVEFLVSFYNNEISEKSEIFDDQFSVERPDGSNFTLKIRSTKLEDSAMYFCASSELGLGTGEQFFGPGTRLTVL.

V usage is TRBV2 and J usage is TRBJ1-4, with 7 bases matching TRBD1. The V and J ends lost 7 bases and 6 bases, in that order; junction bases with no gene match: 5. Looked up from germline, CDR1 is SNHLY and CDR2 is FYNNEI. The length of the CDR3 is 13 residues. CDR3 region: CASKQGGYEKLFF. In nucleotides, the CDR3 is TGTGCCAGCAAGCAGGGGGGATATGAAAAACTGTTTTTT. Based on the CDR3 plus reference TRBV2 and TRBJ1-4, the full variable domain is EPEVTQTPSHQVTQMGQEVILRCVPISNHLYFYWYRQILGQKVEFLVSFYNNEISEKSEIFDDQFSVERPDGSNFTLKIRSTKLEDSAMYFCASKQGGYEKLFFGSGTQLSVL.

V usage is TRBV29-1 and J usage is TRBJ2-3; no clear D gene. Per the germline V gene, CDR1 is SQVTM and CDR2 is ANQGSEA. The CDR3 covers 12 residues. V shed 6 bases and J shed 1 base, with 8 bases lying between them. CDR3 in DNA: TGCAGCGTGCTGGACGGCACAGATACGCAGTATTTT. This gives the protein CSVLDGTDTQYF.

The chain is built from TRBV18 and TRBJ2-3, with a weak D call TRBD2 (5 bases). The CDR3 is made up of 15 amino acids. V shed 3 bases and J shed 5 bases, with 15 bases lying between them. Germline CDR1 KGHSH, CDR2 LQKENI. The DNA of the CDR3 is TGTGCCAGCTCACCGGTAGCGATGGGTGGAGATACGCAGTATTTT. This encodes CASSPVAMGGDTQYF. The full variable domain, rest sourced from reference TRBV18 and TRBJ2-3, is NAGVMQNPRHLVRRRGQEARLRCSPMKGHSHVYWYRQLPEEGLKFMVYLQKENIIDESGMPKERFSAEFPKEGPSILRIQQVVRGDSAAYFCASSPVAMGGDTQYFGPGTRLTVL.

The gene calls are TRBV2 and TRBJ1-5; maybe TRBD1 (5 bases). The germline gives CDR1 SNHLY, CDR2 FYNNEI. With 2 bases removed from V and 7 bases from J, the gap between germline ends came to 15 bases. The CDR3 has 15 residues. DNA of the CDR3: TGTGCCAGCAGTGAATCGGTCGGGGGTCGACAGCCCCAGCATTTT. It yields the protein CASSESVGGRQPQHF.